This T cell receptor (beta chain) comes out of a study of regulatory T cells in long-lasting Graves disease (TCRdb year 2021). In the study overall: Newly diagnosed Graves' disease patients had taken antithyroid drugs for less than 3 months. A total of 33 samples underwent TCR sequencing, from roughly 13 patients with persistent Graves' disease and 20 or so patients with newly diagnosed Graves' disease. Peripheral blood TCR sequencing and RNA sequencing compared persistent Graves' disease patients with newly diagnosed Graves' disease patients. The study took place in China and was registered as a clinical trial.

To note about this clonotype: Its antigen is not yet known. No base-level quality is on record; no much larger clone is a single base apart.

Libraries were made using multiplex PCR. Sequencing used an Illumina HiSeq 4000. CDR3 regions were amplified by Arm-PCR with iRepertoire HTBI primers to construct TCR beta libraries. Before sequencing, the PCR products went through gel purification. From the authors' description of their analysis: Gene usage analysis of CDR3 amino acid clonotypes used the 60 to 75 TRBV and about 15 TRBJ segments found across samples. Filtered high-quality paired reads were merged into contigs using COPE and FqMerger. BLAST was used to align contigs to the IMGT TRBV, TRBD and TRBJ reference genes, and CDR3 was defined following IMGT. Clonotypes above 0.1% frequency were classified as highly expanded clones. Repertoire diversity was measured by Shannon entropy, and V-J evenness by the Gini coefficient. A clonotype was considered public if more than one individual shared it. The public sequencing data were trimmed at Q25 with fastp and processed into clonotypes with MiXCR by TCRdb, which kept only in-frame beta chains. Duplicate CDR3 protein sequences are folded into a single record with the most common DNA and genes. The V and J calls come from TCRdb's annotation, not from the publication. This sample gives almost 450,000 distinct CDR3 sequences in total; 16% of them show up just once. The ten largest clones capture about 10% of the sample.

Study-wide findings and limitations: The small sample size was acknowledged by the authors as a limitation that may reduce accuracy. Only peripheral blood was studied, because thyroid tissue, the primary lesion, was inaccessible. Persistent patients shared more public clonotypes among themselves (over 2,500) than newly diagnosed patients did (approximately 970). Lower TCR Shannon entropy and fewer highly expanded clones were observed in persistent Graves' disease patients than in newly diagnosed patients, which suggested clonal expansion. Only the TCR beta chain was sequenced and analyzed.

According to the study, the label for this sample's time point signals: newly diagnosed GD, antithyroid drugs for less than 3 months. For both TCR sequencing and RNA sequencing, RNA was extracted from PBMCs in TRIzol. The diagnosis of Graves' disease followed American Thyroid Association guidelines. Recruitment of patients was carried out at an endocrinology department in Xi'an, China. From each patient, 7.5 to 9.5 milliliters of peripheral blood was collected into an EDTA anticoagulant tube. Ficoll Paque Plus density gradient separation was used to isolate PBMCs, and no further T cell sorting was done. An Agilent 2100 Bioanalyzer and agarose gel were used to check RNA quality, while a NanoDrop 2000 measured RNA concentration. The data were also submitted as part of a second study, on T cells in Graves' hyperthyroidism and ophthalmopathy. Looking at the second paper: A patient counted as having stable Graves' hyperthyroidism if no progression to ophthalmopathy occurred over 18 months of follow-up. The hyperthyroidism patients were between 18 and 65 years old and newly diagnosed, with a disease duration of less than 2 months. Patients with uncontrolled infections, other autoimmune diseases, pregnancy or lactation were excluded. Diagnoses were based on clinical symptoms, serum thyroxine and TRAb, thyroid ultrasound and orbital computed tomography. The first round of RT-PCR for the TCR CDR3 was performed with the HTBI primer set and the Qiagen OneStep RT-PCR kit. Most expanded thyroid clonotypes (frequency above 0.001) were also detected in blood, a finding suggesting that blood repertoires may reflect thyroid immune responses. A 13 V-J signature model separated ophthalmopathy from stable hyperthyroidism, with roughly 88% sensitivity and just under 84% specificity in cross-validation and 80%/75% in testing. In validation, the model predicted progression to ophthalmopathy a median of 6.5 months before onset, with around 70% sensitivity and around 76% specificity. TCR V-J signatures able to tell the groups apart were searched for in a discovery cohort of 100 patients, of whom over 40 had Graves' ophthalmopathy and roughly 57 had stable Graves' hyperthyroidism. Whether ophthalmopathy could be predicted prospectively was tested in an independent validation cohort made up of roughly 19 hyperthyroidism patients plus 17 patients who later progressed to ophthalmopathy. The 90 to 100 discovery patients were randomly divided into training and test sets at a 7:3 ratio. In about 6 Graves' hyperthyroidism patients, the study also compared T-cell repertoires from thyroid tissue with T-cell repertoires from blood. Once sampling was done, hyperthyroidism patients were given methimazole at a starting dose of 30 mg daily, whereas ophthalmopathy patients were given high-dose intravenous methylprednisolone. A second multiplex PCR round built the libraries, followed by size selection and purification. Paired-end sequencing of the libraries was performed with 100 bp reads on an Illumina HiSeq2000. Raw data were processed with SOAPnuke, discarding reads with adapters, uncalled bases, mean Phred below 15, or no exact constant-primer or identifier match. COPE v1.2.5 was used to merge high-quality paired reads, and clonotypes were defined as unique nucleotide sequences. Clonotypes were aligned to IMGT TRBV, TRBD and TRBJ reference segments using MiTCR v1.1. Only V-J combinations with frequency above 0.0001, covering about 99% of repertoires, were analysed. A TCS score was defined as the ratio between F50 (clonal expansion) and ExV (chaos), using BLOSUM62-based TCRdist between CDR3 peptides within each V-J. Welch's t-statistics and random forest reduced several hundred V-J features to roughly 13, which were used in a naive Bayes classifier (R e1071). No statistical method was used to fix the sample size in advance, and group allocation was not hidden from the investigators. TCR Vbeta CDR3 sequencing of around 130 peripheral blood samples (over 40 ophthalmopathy, roughly 74 hyperthyroidism and around 17 progressor patients) is reported in the paper.

Source: peripheral blood mononuclear cells (PBMCs), taken at new diagnosis, from a patient treated with antithyroid drugs. This sequence was found in a woman under 40 with Graves disease. Donor details come from another sample of the same person, matched by shared clones.

The nucleotide sequence reads TGTGCCAGCAGCTTGTCCAGGGGGCTCTACACCGGGGAGCTGTTTTTT. Translated, it gives CASSLSRGLYTGELFF. The sequence is built from TRBV5-5 and TRBJ2-2; TRBD1 lines up with 8 middle nucleotides. Sequences SGHKS (CDR1) and YYEKEE (CDR2) are obtained from the germline V gene (reference sequence). From its cysteine to its phenylalanine, the CDR3 spans 16 amino acids. Here the CDR3 DNA is all that survives: 48 bases in frame from base 1. V is cut back by 1 base and J by 3 bases, with 5 bases in the junction unmatched.